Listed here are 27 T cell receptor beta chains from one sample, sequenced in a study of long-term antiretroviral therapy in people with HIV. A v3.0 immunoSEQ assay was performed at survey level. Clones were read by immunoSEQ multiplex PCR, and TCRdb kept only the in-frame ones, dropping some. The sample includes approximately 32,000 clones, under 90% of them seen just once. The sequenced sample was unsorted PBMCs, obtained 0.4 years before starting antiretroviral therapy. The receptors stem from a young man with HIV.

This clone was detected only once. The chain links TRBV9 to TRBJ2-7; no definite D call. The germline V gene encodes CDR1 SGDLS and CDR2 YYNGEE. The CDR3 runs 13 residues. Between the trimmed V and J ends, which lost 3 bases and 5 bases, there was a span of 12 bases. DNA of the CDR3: TGTGCCAGCAGCGCCCCCGCGGAGCACGAGCAGTACTTC. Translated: CASSAPAEHEQYF.

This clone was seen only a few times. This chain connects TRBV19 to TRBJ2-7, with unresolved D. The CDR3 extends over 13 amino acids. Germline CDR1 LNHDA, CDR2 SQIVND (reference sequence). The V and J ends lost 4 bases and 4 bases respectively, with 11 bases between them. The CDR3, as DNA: TGTGCCAGTAGTAACCCCGGGCGGTACGAGCAGTACTTC. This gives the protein CASSNPGRYEQYF. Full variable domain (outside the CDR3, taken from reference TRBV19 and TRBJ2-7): DGGITQSPKYLFRKEGQNVTLSCEQNLNHDAMYWYRQDPGQGLRLIYYSQIVNDFQKGDIAEGYSVSREKKESFPLTVTSAQKNPTAFYLCASSNPGRYEQYFGPGTRLTVT.

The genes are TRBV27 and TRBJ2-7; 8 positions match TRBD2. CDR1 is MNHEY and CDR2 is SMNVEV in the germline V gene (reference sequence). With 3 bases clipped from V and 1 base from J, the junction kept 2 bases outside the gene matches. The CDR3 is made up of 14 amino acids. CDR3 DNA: TGTGCCAGCAGTTTTGCGGGGGGTTCCTACGAGCAGTACTTC. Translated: CASSFAGGSYEQYF.

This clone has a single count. The CDR3 region has the DNA TGCGCCAGCGGGCCGGGGCGGAGGCTCGCGTATGGCTACACCTTC. Its protein product is CASGPGRRLAYGYTF. The chain carries TRBV5-1 and TRBJ1-2, with D tentatively TRBD1 (5 bases). Germline V gene data show CDR1 as SGHRS and CDR2 as YFSETQ. V gave up 7 bases and J gave up 5 bases, with 21 bases separating them. This CDR3 has 15 residues.

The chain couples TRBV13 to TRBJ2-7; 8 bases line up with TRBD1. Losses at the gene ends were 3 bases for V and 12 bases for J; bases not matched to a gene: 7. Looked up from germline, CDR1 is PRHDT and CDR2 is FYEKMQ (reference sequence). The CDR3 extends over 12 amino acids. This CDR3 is CASSLGRTGLYF. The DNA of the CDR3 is TGTGCCAGCAGCTTGGGGAGGACAGGGCTGTACTTC.

The CDR3 sequence is CASTRGGVDGYTF. CDR3 coding DNA: TGTGCCAGCACCCGAGGGGGCGTAGATGGCTACACCTTC. The chain combines TRBV28 with TRBJ1-2, with 7 bases lining up with TRBD1. Per germline, CDR1 MDHEN and CDR2 SYDVKM. The V gene end was trimmed by 7 bases and the J gene end by 6 bases; junction bases not matched to a gene: 8. The CDR3 consists of 13 residues.

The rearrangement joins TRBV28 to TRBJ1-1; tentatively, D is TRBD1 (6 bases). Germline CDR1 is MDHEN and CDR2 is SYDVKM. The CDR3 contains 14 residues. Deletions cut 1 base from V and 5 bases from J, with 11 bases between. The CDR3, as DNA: TGTGCCAGCAGTTTATCGACAGGAAGTACTGAAGCTTTCTTT. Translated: CASSLSTGSTEAFF. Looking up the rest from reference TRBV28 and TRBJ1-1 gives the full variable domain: DVKVTQSSRYLVKRTGEKVFLECVQDMDHENMFWYRQDPGLGLRLIYFSYDVKMKEKGDIPEGYSVSREKKERFSLILESASTNQTSMYLCASSLSTGSTEAFFGQGTRLTVV.

The CDR3 bases are TGTGCCAGCAGCGTAGCCGTAGGTGGGACCGGGGAGCTGTTTTTT. This codes for CASSVAVGGTGELFF. The gene calls are TRBV9 and TRBJ2-2; no clear D gene. The CDR3 is made up of 15 amino acids. The germline V and J ends were trimmed by 0 bases and 5 bases, with 11 bases remaining between them. Germline values: CDR1 SGDLS, CDR2 YYNGEE.

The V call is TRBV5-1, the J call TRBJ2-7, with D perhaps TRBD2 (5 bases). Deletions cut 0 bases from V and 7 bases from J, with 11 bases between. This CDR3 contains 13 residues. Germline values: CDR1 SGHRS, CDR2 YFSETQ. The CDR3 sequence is CASSLEAVEEQYF. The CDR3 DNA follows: TGCGCCAGCAGCTTGGAAGCGGTGGAAGAGCAGTACTTC.

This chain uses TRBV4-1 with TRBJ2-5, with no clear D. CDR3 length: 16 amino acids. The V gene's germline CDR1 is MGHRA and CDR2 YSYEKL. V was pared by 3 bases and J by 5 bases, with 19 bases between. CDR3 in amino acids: CASSQTRVGYAETQYF. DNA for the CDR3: TGCGCCAGCAGCCAGACGAGAGTCGGGTATGCGGAGACCCAGTACTTC.

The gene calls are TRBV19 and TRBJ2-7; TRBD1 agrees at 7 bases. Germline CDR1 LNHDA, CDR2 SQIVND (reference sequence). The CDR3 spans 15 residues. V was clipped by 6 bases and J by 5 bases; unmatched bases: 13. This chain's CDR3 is CASSRRQGLVDEQYF. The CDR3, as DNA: TGTGCCAGTAGCCGCAGACAGGGTCTTGTGGACGAGCAGTACTTC. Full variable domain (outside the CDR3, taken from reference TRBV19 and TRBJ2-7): DGGITQSPKYLFRKEGQNVTLSCEQNLNHDAMYWYRQDPGQGLRLIYYSQIVNDFQKGDIAEGYSVSREKKESFPLTVTSAQKNPTAFYLCASSRRQGLVDEQYFGPGTRLTVT.

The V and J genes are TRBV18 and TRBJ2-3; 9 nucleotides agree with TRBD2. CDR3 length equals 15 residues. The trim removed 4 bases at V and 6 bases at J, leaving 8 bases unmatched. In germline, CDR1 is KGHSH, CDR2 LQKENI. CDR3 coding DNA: TGTGCCAGCTCACGAGCGGGGGGCGCACCTGATACGCAGTATTTT. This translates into CASSRAGGAPDTQYF. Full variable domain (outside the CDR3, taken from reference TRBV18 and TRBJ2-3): NAGVMQNPRHLVRRRGQEARLRCSPMKGHSHVYWYRQLPEEGLKFMVYLQKENIIDESGMPKERFSAEFPKEGPSILRIQQVVRGDSAAYFCASSRAGGAPDTQYFGPGTRLTVL.

The CDR3 region has the DNA TGTGCCAGCAGCTTAAACCTGGAGGACGGTGCTAACTATGGCTACACCTTC. This translates into CASSLNLEDGANYGYTF. V gene TRBV7-8 combines with J gene TRBJ1-2, with unresolved D. The CDR3 has 17 residues. The V and J ends lost 2 bases and 0 bases respectively, with 16 bases between them. CDR1 and CDR2 from the germline V gene are SGHVS and FQNEAQ.

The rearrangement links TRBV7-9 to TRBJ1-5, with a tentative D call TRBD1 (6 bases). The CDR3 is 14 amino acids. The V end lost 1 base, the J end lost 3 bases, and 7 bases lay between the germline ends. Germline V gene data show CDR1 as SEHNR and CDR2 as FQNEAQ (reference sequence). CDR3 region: CASSLGDNNQPQHF. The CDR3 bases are TGTGCCAGCAGCTTAGGGGACAACAATCAGCCCCAGCATTTT.

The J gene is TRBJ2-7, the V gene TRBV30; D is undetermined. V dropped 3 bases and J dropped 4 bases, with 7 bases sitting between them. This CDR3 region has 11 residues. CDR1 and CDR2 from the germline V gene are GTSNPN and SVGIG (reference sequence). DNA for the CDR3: TGTGCCTGGAGCGTGGGTTACGAGCAGTACTTC. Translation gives CAWSVGYEQYF.

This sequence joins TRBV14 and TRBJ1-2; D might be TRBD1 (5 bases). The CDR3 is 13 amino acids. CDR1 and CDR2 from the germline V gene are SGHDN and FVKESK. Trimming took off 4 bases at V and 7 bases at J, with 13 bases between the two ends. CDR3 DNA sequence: TGTGCCAGCAGCCTAGCAAGGAGGGGTGGCTACACCTTC. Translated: CASSLARRGGYTF.

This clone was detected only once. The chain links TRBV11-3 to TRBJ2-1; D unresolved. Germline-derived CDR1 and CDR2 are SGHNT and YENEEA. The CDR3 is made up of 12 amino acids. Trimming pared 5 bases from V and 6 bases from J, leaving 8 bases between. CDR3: CASSLYGNEQFF. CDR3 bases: TGTGCCAGCAGCCTATACGGCAATGAGCAGTTCTTC.

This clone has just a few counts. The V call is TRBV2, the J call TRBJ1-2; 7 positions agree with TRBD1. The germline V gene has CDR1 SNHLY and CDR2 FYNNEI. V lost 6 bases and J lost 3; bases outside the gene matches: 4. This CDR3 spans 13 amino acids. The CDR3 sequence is CASSGRGDYGYTF. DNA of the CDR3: TGTGCCAGCAGCGGCAGGGGGGACTATGGCTACACCTTC.

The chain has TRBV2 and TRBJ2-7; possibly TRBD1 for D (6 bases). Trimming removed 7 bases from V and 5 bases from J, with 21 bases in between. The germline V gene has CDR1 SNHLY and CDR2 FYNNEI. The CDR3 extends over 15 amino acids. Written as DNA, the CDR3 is TGTGCCAGCACCCCGGAGGCAGGGGAAGACCACGAGCAGTACTTC. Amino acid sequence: CASTPEAGEDHEQYF. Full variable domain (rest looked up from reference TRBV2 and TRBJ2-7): EPEVTQTPSHQVTQMGQEVILRCVPISNHLYFYWYRQILGQKVEFLVSFYNNEISEKSEIFDDQFSVERPDGSNFTLKIRSTKLEDSAMYFCASTPEAGEDHEQYFGPGTRLTVT.

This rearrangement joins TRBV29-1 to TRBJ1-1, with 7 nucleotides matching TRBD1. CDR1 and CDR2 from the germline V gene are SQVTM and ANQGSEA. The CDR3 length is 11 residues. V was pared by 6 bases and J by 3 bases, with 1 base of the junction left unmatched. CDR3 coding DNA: TGCAGCGTCGACAGGGACACTGAAGCTTTCTTT. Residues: CSVDRDTEAFF. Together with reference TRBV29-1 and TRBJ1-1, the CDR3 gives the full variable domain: SAVISQKPSRDICQRGTSLTIQCQVDSQVTMMFWYRQQPGQSLTLIATANQGSEATYESGFVIDKFPISRPNLTFSTLTVSNMSPEDSSIYLCSVDRDTEAFFGQGTRLTVV.

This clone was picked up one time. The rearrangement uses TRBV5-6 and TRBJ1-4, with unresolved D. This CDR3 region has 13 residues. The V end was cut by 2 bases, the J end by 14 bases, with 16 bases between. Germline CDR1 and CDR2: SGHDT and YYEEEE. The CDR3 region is CASSLYRSTPLFF. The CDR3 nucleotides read TGTGCCAGCAGCTTATATAGATCCACTCCCCTGTTTTTT. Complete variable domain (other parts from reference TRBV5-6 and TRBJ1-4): DAGVTQSPTHLIKTRGQQVTLRCSPKSGHDTVSWYQQALGQGPQFIFQYYEEEERQRGNFPDRFSGHQFPNYSSELNVNALLLGDSALYLCASSLYRSTPLFFGSGTQLSVL.

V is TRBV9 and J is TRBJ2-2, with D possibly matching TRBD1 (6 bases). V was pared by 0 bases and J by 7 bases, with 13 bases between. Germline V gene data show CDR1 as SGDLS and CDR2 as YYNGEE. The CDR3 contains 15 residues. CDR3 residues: CASSVDPGAIGELFF. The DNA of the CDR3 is TGTGCCAGCAGCGTAGATCCAGGGGCCATCGGGGAGCTGTTTTTT.

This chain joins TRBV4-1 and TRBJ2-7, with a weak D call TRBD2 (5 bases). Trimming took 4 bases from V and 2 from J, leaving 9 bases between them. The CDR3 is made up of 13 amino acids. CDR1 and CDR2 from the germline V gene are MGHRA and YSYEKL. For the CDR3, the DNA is TGCGCCAGCAGCCGCGGACTTACCTACGAGCAGTACTTC. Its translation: CASSRGLTYEQYF.

In DNA, the CDR3 is TGTGCCAGCAGCGTAGCTGATTATAGCAATCAGCCCCAGCATTTT. It specifies CASSVADYSNQPQHF. The chain combines TRBV9 with TRBJ1-5, with no clear D. Germline CDR1 SGDLS, CDR2 YYNGEE. V dropped 0 bases and J dropped 0 bases, with 7 bases sitting between them. This CDR3 has 15 residues.

The CDR3 sequence is CARSGGPYGYTF. The CDR3 region has the DNA TGTGCCAGATCTGGGGGGCCTTATGGCTACACCTTC. The V call is TRBV2, the J call TRBJ1-2, with D maybe TRBD1 (6 bases). This CDR3 region has 12 residues. The V gene's germline CDR1 is SNHLY and CDR2 FYNNEI. V lost 9 bases and J lost 5, with 13 bases in between. Full variable domain (outside the CDR3, taken from reference TRBV2 and TRBJ1-2): EPEVTQTPSHQVTQMGQEVILRCVPISNHLYFYWYRQILGQKVEFLVSFYNNEISEKSEIFDDQFSVERPDGSNFTLKIRSTKLEDSAMYFCARSGGPYGYTFGSGTRLTVV.

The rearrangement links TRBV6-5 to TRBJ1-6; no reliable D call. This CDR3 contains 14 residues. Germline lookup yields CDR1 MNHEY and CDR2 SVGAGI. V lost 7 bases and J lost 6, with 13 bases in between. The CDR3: CASTRLSRNSPLHF. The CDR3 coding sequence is TGTGCCAGCACTAGACTCTCCCGTAATTCACCCCTCCACTTT.

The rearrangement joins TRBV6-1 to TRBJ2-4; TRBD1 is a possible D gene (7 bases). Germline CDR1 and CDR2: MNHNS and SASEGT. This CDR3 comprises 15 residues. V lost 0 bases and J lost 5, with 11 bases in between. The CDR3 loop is CASSEAEGAENIQYF. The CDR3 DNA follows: TGTGCCAGCAGTGAAGCGGAGGGGGCAGAAAACATTCAGTACTTC.